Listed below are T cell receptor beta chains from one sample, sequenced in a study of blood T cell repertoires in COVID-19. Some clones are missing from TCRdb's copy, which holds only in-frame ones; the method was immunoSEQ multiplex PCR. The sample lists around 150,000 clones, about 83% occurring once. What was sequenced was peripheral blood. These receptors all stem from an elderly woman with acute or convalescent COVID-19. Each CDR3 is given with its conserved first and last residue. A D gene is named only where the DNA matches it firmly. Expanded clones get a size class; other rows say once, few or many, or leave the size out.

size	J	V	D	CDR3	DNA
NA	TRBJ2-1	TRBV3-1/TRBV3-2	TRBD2	CASSWGLAGGLTNEQFF	TGTGCCAGCAGCTGGGGACTAGCGGGAGGGTTAACAAATGAGCAGTTCTTC
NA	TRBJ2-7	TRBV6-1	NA	CASSEVGRGRLEQYF	TGTGCCAGCAGTGAAGTGGGCAGGGGTCGACTCGAGCAGTACTTC
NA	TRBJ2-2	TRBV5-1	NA	CASSGQPNTGELFF	TGCGCCAGCAGCGGACAGCCGAACACCGGGGAGCTGTTTTTT
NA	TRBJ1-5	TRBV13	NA	CASSLQGAAQPQHF	TGTGCCAGCAGCTTACAAGGGGCGGCTCAGCCCCAGCATTTT
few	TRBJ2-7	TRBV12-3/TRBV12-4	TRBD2	CAVAGPSYEQYF	TGTGCCGTAGCGGGCCCCTCCTACGAGCAGTACTTC
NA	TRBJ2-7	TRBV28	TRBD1	CASSGPGQGAEEQYF	TGTGCCAGCAGTGGACCGGGACAGGGGGCTGAAGAGCAGTACTTC
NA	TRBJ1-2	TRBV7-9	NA	CASSLALLGQPGYTF	TGTGCCAGCAGCTTAGCATTACTCGGACAGCCCGGCTACACCTTC
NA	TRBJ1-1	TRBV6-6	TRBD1	CASITRGQLEAFF	TGTGCCAGCATTACGAGGGGACAGCTAGAAGCTTTCTTT
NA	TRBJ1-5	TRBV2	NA	CASSGEGGSNQPQHF	TGTGCCAGCAGCGGGGAAGGTGGGTCGAATCAGCCCCAGCATTTT
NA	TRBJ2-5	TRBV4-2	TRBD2	CASSQSTGTSGKTQYF	TGTGCCAGCAGCCAATCAACCGGGACTAGCGGAAAGACCCAGTACTTC
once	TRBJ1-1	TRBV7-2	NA	CASSRGGNTEAFF	TGTGCCAGCAGCCGAGGGGGGAACACTGAAGCTTTCTTT
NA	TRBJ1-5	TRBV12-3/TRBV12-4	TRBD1	CASSPRGQPQHF	TGTGCCAGCAGTCCCAGGGGGCAGCCCCAGCATTTT
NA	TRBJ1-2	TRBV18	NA	CASSPIRGLDYGYTF	TGTGCCAGCTCACCAATTAGAGGGTTAGACTATGGCTACACCTTC
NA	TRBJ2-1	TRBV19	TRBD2	CASSIAGGPYNEQFF	TGTGCCAGTAGTATAGCGGGGGGGCCCTACAATGAGCAGTTCTTC
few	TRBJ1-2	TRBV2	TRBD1	CASSEGTGVVYGYTF	TGTGCCAGCAGTGAGGGGACAGGGGTGGTCTATGGCTACACCTTC
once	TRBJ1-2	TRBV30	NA	CAWSFAGGGGYTF	TGTGCCTGGAGTTTCGCCGGGGGAGGTGGCTACACCTTC
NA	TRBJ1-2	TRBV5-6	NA	CASSRSQGSLYGYTF	TGTGCCAGCAGCCGCTCTCAGGGGAGCCTCTATGGCTACACCTTC
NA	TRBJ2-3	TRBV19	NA	CASSITGFTDTQYF	TGTGCCAGTAGTATAACCGGGTTCACAGATACGCAGTATTTT
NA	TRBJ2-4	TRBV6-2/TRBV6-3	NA	CASSSQGSLAKNIQYF	TGTGCCAGCAGTTCACAGGGATCCCTAGCCAAAAACATTCAGTACTTC
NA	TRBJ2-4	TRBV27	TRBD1	CASSLFSGGSAKNIQYF	TGTGCCAGCAGTTTATTCTCAGGGGGTTCCGCCAAAAACATTCAGTACTTC
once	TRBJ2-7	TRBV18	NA	CASSPGGDNYEQYF	TGTGCCAGCTCACCAGGGGGGGACAACTACGAGCAGTACTTC
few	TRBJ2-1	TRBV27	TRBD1	CASSLSYRGREQFF	TGTGCCAGCAGTTTATCCTACAGGGGGCGCGAGCAGTTCTTC
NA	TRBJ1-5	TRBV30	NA	CAWSVRGNQPQHF	TGTGCCTGGAGTGTAAGGGGGAATCAGCCCCAGCATTTT
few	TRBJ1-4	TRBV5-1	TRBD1	CASSRATGNNEKLFF	TGCGCCAGCAGCCGGGCGACAGGGAATAATGAAAAACTGTTTTTT
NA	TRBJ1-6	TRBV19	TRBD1	CASSPQGGTGISPLHF	TGTGCCAGTAGTCCTCAGGGGGGGACAGGGATTTCACCCCTCCACTTT
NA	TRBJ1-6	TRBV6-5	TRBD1	CASSYSGQGFSPLHF	TGTGCCAGCAGTTACTCTGGACAGGGGTTTTCACCCCTCCACTTT
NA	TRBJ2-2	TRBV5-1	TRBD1	CASSLTGANTGELFF	TGCGCCAGCAGCTTGACAGGGGCGAACACCGGGGAGCTGTTTTTT
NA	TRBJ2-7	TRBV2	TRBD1	CASAGQGRYEQYF	TGTGCCAGCGCGGGACAGGGACGCTACGAGCAGTACTTC
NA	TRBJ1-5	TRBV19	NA	CASSKGWQGGNQPQHF	TGTGCCAGTAGTAAGGGGTGGCAGGGTGGCAATCAGCCCCAGCATTTT
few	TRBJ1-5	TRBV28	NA	CASRRGGGRNQPQHF	TGTGCCAGCAGGCGAGGGGGGGGACGCAATCAGCCCCAGCATTTT
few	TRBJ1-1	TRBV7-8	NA	CASSSLPGGNTEAFF	TGTGCCAGCAGCTCCCTCCCGGGGGGGAACACTGAAGCTTTCTTT
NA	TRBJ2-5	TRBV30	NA	CAGGTGLAETQYF	TGTGCCGGAGGGACCGGACTGGCAGAGACCCAGTACTTC
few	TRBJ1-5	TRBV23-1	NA	CASSQVGTPHSNQPQHF	TGCGCCAGCAGTCAAGTCGGGACACCTCATAGCAATCAGCCCCAGCATTTT
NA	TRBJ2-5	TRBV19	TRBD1	CASSSDRGGQETQYF	TGTGCCAGTAGTTCTGACAGGGGTGGCCAAGAGACCCAGTACTTC
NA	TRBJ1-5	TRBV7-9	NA	CASSLELNQPQHF	TGTGCCAGCAGCTTAGAGCTCAATCAGCCCCAGCATTTT
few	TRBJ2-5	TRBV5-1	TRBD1	CASSNRGRETQYF	TGCGCCAGCAGCAACAGGGGTCGTGAGACCCAGTACTTC
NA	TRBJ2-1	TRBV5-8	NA	CASSLEDLSTNEQFF	TGTGCCAGCAGCTTGGAAGATCTTAGCACCAATGAGCAGTTCTTC
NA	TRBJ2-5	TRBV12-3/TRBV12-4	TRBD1	CASSWDRQETQYF	TGTGCCAGCAGCTGGGACAGACAAGAGACCCAGTACTTC
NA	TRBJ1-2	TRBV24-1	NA	CATSGESGGYTF	TGTGCCACCAGTGGAGAAAGCGGTGGCTACACCTTC
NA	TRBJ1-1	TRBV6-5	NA	CASSYQDRMNTEAFF	TGTGCCAGCAGTTACCAGGACAGAATGAACACTGAAGCTTTCTTT
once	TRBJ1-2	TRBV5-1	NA	CASSLEGLRNRAGYTF	TGCGCCAGCAGCTTGGAAGGATTGAGGAATAGAGCTGGCTACACCTTC
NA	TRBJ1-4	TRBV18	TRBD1	CASSPDRHRGPNEKLFF	TGTGCCAGCTCCCCCGATAGACACAGGGGACCTAATGAAAAACTGTTTTTT
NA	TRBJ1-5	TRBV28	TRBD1	CASSRLRDSFNQPQHF	TGTGCCAGCAGTCGTCTCCGGGACAGCTTCAATCAGCCCCAGCATTTT
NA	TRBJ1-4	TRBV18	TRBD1	CASSPNRGLEEKLFF	TGTGCCAGCTCGCCAAACAGGGGCTTGGAAGAAAAACTGTTTTTT
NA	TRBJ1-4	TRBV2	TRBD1	CASTPEGQGRAKLFF	TGTGCCAGCACTCCCGAGGGACAGGGGCGGGCAAAACTGTTTTTT
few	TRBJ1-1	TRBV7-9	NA	CASSLPGTEAFF	TGTGCCAGCAGCTTGCCGGGCACTGAAGCTTTCTTT
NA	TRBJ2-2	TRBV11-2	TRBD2	CASSLDGRAITGELFF	TGTGCCAGCAGCTTAGACGGGAGGGCCATCACCGGGGAGCTGTTTTTT
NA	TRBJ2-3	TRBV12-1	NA	CASSFPDSPSMTDTQYF	TGTGCCAGCAGCTTCCCTGACAGTCCAAGCATGACAGATACGCAGTATTTT
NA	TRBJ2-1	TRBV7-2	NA	CASSSGHLNSYNEQFF	TGTGCCAGCAGCTCCGGACACCTCAACTCCTACAATGAGCAGTTCTTC
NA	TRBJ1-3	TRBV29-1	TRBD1	CSVAGQGAGNTIYF	TGCAGCGTTGCAGGACAGGGCGCGGGAAACACCATATATTTT
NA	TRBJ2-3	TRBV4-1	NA	CASSQDRERTDTQYF	TGCGCCAGCAGCCAAGATCGGGAACGCACAGATACGCAGTATTTT